A single sample is the source of the 18 T cell receptor beta chains below, sequenced in a study of technical replicates of blood from four donors. Libraries were prepared by immunoSEQ multiplex PCR; TCRdb keeps only in-frame clonotypes and omits some of them. The sample lists roughly 79,000 clones, approximately 95% seen once, with roughly 0.4% in the top ten. Specimen: T cells isolated from PBMCs. The receptors stem from a human donor in good health.

The rearrangement links TRBV4-3 to TRBJ2-7; TRBD1 is a possible D gene (5 bases). The CDR3 is made up of 17 amino acids. V lost 1 base to trimming and J lost 3 bases, with 19 bases between them. Per germline, CDR1 LGHNA and CDR2 YSLEER. The CDR3, as DNA: TGCGCCAGCAGCCAAGCCCCGTGGGGCAGGGCCAACTACGAGCAGTACTTC. The encoded protein is CASSQAPWGRANYEQYF.

This sequence joins TRBV4-2 and TRBJ2-5; 7 nucleotides line up with TRBD2. CDR1 and CDR2 (germline): LGHNA, YNFKEQ. This CDR3 region has 14 residues. V was pared by 0 bases and J by 5 bases, with 3 bases of the junction left unmatched. CDR3 DNA: TGTGCCAGCAGCCAAGAGGGTAGCGGGGAGACCCAGTACTTC. Its protein is CASSQEGSGETQYF.

The genes are TRBV4-2 and TRBJ2-1, with TRBD2 matching over 7 bases. The CDR3 runs 16 residues. Germline V CDR1 and CDR2: LGHNA, YNFKEQ. Losses at the gene ends were 3 bases for V and 6 bases for J; bases not matched to a gene: 11. The CDR3 protein is CASSHWLAGFSNEQFF. The CDR3 DNA follows: TGTGCCAGCAGCCATTGGTTAGCGGGCTTTAGCAATGAGCAGTTCTTC.

This chain connects TRBV7-2 to TRBJ1-1; D remains unclear. Trimming shortened V by 3 bases and J by 4 bases, and 12 bases separated the two germline ends. There are 14 residues in the CDR3. Germline V lookup: CDR1 SGHTA, CDR2 FQGNSA. The chain's CDR3 is CASSFTSGGTEAFF. The CDR3, as DNA: TGTGCCAGCAGCTTCACTTCAGGAGGCACTGAAGCTTTCTTT.

The table lists this clone with a count of one. V and J are TRBV29-1 and TRBJ2-4; 10 bases fit TRBD1. Germline loops: CDR1 SQVTM, CDR2 ANQGSEA. The CDR3 runs 15 residues. The V segment lost 5 bases and the J segment 4 bases; nucleotides outside the gene matches: 8. The CDR3 nucleotides read TGCAGCGTTTATACGAGGACAGGGGGTAAAAACATTCAGTACTTC. Amino acids: CSVYTRTGGKNIQYF.

V gene TRBV27 combines with J gene TRBJ1-5; 11 bases align to TRBD1. J gave up 6 bases and V 4 bases, and 2 bases lay outside the gene matches. The CDR3 extends over 14 amino acids. The germline CDR1 and CDR2 sequences are MNHEY and SMNVEV (reference sequence). CDR3 coding DNA: TGTGCCAGCAGTTGGGACAGGGGGACTCAGCCCCAGCATTTT. Translation: CASSWDRGTQPQHF.

The V and J genes are TRBV6-6 and TRBJ2-1; the D is unclear. Germline values: CDR1 MNHNY, CDR2 SVGAGI (reference sequence). V dropped 0 bases and J dropped 5 bases, with 8 bases sitting between them. This CDR3 spans 14 amino acids. CDR3 sequence reads: CASSYSLYDNEQFF. DNA for the CDR3: TGTGCCAGCAGTTACTCGCTCTACGACAATGAGCAGTTCTTC.

This chain uses TRBV6-5 with TRBJ2-3; a weak D match, TRBD2 (5 bases). The CDR3 consists of 15 residues. Germline assignment: CDR1 MNHEY and CDR2 SVGAGI. V was shortened by 2 bases and J by 0 bases, with 9 bases between the two germline ends. CDR3 sequence reads: CASSYPGSSTDTQYF. The CDR3 DNA sequence: TGTGCCAGCAGTTACCCGGGGAGCAGCACAGATACGCAGTATTTT.

J is TRBJ2-7 and V is TRBV19, with D perhaps matching TRBD2 (5 bases). Deletions cut 3 bases from V and 7 bases from J, with 10 bases between. Germline lookup yields CDR1 LNHDA and CDR2 SQIVND (reference sequence). CDR3 length equals 12 residues. CDR3 protein: CASSILPGEQYF. The DNA of the CDR3 is TGTGCCAGTAGTATTCTTCCGGGGGAGCAGTACTTC.

V usage is TRBV27 and J usage is TRBJ1-2; TRBD1 matches at 9 bases. The CDR3 extends over 16 amino acids. The V segment lost 0 bases and the J segment 2 bases; nucleotides outside the gene matches: 4. Germline-derived CDR1 and CDR2 are MNHEY and SMNVEV (reference sequence). CDR3 sequence (DNA): TGTGCCAGCAGTTTATCGGGACAGGGAAAAAACTATGGCTACACCTTC. The encoded protein is CASSLSGQGKNYGYTF.

The chain is built from TRBV6-6 and TRBJ2-1; D perhaps matches TRBD1 (5 bases). The CDR3 covers 16 residues. Between the trimmed V and J ends, which lost 6 bases and 8 bases, there was a span of 23 bases. The germline CDR1 and CDR2 sequences are MNHNY and SVGAGI (reference sequence). The CDR3 sequence: CASSSLSREIEDEQFF. CDR3 bases: TGTGCCAGCAGCAGTCTGAGCAGGGAAATTGAGGATGAGCAGTTCTTC.

DNA for the CDR3: TGCGCCAGCAGCCAAGGGGGGGCGGGAGTCTACGAGCAGTACTTC. The encoded protein is CASSQGGAGVYEQYF. V gene TRBV4-3 combines with J gene TRBJ2-7; a weak D match, TRBD2 (7 bases). V lost 1 base and J lost 3, with 13 bases in between. This CDR3 is 15 amino acids long. From germline, CDR1 is LGHNA and CDR2 YSLEER.

This rearrangement joins TRBV30 to TRBJ1-5; 7 nucleotides match TRBD1. The CDR3 has 16 amino acids. CDR1 and CDR2 from the germline V gene are GTSNPN and SVGIG (reference sequence). The J segment lost 2 bases and the V segment lost 3 bases, leaving 10 bases of the junction unmatched. CDR3 in amino acids: CAWRAGGGIGNQPQHF. In DNA form, the CDR3 reads TGTGCCTGGAGAGCAGGAGGGGGCATCGGCAATCAGCCCCAGCATTTT.

The rearrangement links TRBV15 to TRBJ2-3; 10 nucleotides line up with TRBD2. The CDR3 extends over 14 amino acids. Trimming removed 6 bases from V and 5 bases from J; junction bases left unmatched: 5. Germline V gene sequence: CDR1 LNHNV, CDR2 YYDKDF (reference sequence). CDR3 residues: CATSLAGDLDTQYF. The DNA for the CDR3 is TGTGCCACCAGTCTAGCGGGGGATTTAGATACGCAGTATTTT.

This clone was seen just once. This chain uses TRBV4-3 with TRBJ2-5; no clear D. The V gene's germline CDR1 is LGHNA and CDR2 YSLEER. The CDR3 is made up of 13 amino acids. Between the trimmed V and J ends, which lost 3 bases and 1 base, there was a span of 6 bases. The CDR3 loop is CASSHTVQETQYF. The CDR3 DNA sequence: TGCGCCAGCAGCCATACGGTCCAAGAGACCCAGTACTTC.

This chain connects TRBV19 to TRBJ2-5; 10 bases are shared with TRBD2. This CDR3 has 16 amino acids. With V trimmed by 4 bases and J by 7 bases, 12 bases remained unmatched. The V gene's germline CDR1 is LNHDA and CDR2 SQIVND (reference sequence). As DNA, the CDR3 is TGTGCCAGTAGTACGCTAGCGGGAGATGTTTCTAGGACCCAGTACTTC. This encodes CASSTLAGDVSRTQYF.

The V and J genes are TRBV6-5 and TRBJ1-1; D remains unclear. The ends were cut back, 2 bases at V and 4 bases at J, with 8 bases in the middle. The CDR3 is 13 amino acids. Germline V CDR1 and CDR2: MNHEY, SVGAGI. The CDR3 DNA is TGTGCCAGCAGTTACGCAGGCGCCACTGAAGCTTTCTTT. It translates to CASSYAGATEAFF.

V and J are TRBV28 and TRBJ2-6; D unresolved. Germline assignment: CDR1 MDHEN and CDR2 SYDVKM. The CDR3 extends over 15 amino acids. V lost 5 bases, J lost 0 bases, and 8 bases lay in between. The CDR3, as DNA: TGTGCCAGCAGTCCACAGCCCTCTGGGGCCAACGTCCTGACTTTC. Its protein is CASSPQPSGANVLTF.